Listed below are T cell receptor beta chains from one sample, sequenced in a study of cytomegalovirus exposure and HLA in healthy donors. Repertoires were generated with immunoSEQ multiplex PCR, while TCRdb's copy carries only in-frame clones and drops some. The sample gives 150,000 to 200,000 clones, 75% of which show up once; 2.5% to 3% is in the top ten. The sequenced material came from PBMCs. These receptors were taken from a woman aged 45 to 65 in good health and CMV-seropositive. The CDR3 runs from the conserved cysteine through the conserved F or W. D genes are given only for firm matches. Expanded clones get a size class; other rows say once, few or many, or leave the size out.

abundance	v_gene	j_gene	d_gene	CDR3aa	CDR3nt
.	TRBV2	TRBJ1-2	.	CASSSARVSTF	TGTGCCAGCAGTAGTGCCAGGGTGTCCACCTTC
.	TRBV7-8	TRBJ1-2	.	CASSPLGAGSDYGYTF	TGTGCCAGCAGCCCCTTGGGTGCGGGGTCGGACTATGGCTACACCTTC
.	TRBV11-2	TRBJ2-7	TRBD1	CASRWTGLNEQYF	TGTGCCAGCAGGTGGACAGGGTTGAACGAGCAGTACTTC
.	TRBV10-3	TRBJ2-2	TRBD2	CAIREGSGVGTGELFF	TGTGCCATCAGAGAAGGAAGCGGGGTGGGCACCGGGGAGCTGTTTTTT
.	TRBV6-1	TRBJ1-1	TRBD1	CASSETTGAEAFF	TGTGCCAGCAGTGAAACCACAGGGGCCGAAGCTTTCTTT
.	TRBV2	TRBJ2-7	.	CASRGQGPNYEQYF	TGTGCCAGCAGGGGGCAGGGTCCCAACTACGAGCAGTACTTC
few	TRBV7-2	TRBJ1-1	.	CASSLRVTEAFF	TGTGCCAGCAGCCTACGGGTCACTGAAGCTTTCTTT
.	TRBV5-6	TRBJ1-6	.	CASTSGFGYSPLHF	TGTGCCAGCACTTCGGGTTTCGGTTATTCACCCCTCCACTTT
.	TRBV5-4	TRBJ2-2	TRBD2	CASSLRSSGFNTGELFF	TGTGCCAGCAGCCTCCGCTCTAGCGGGTTTAACACCGGGGAGCTGTTTTTT
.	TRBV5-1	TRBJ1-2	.	CASSLVGEGGYTF	TGCGCCAGCAGCTTGGTCGGGGAAGGTGGCTACACCTTC
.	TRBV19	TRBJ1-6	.	CASRAGYNSPLHF	TGTGCCAGTAGGGCAGGGTACAATTCACCCCTCCACTTT
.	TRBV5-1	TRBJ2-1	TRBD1	CASSLRQGSFNEQFF	TGCGCCAGCAGCCTACGACAGGGCTCTTTCAATGAGCAGTTCTTC
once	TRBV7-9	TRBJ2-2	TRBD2	CATPLGLARTGELFF	TGTGCCACCCCTTTGGGACTAGCCCGTACCGGGGAGCTGTTTTTT
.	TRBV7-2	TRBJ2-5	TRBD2	CASSLGGSGELQETQYF	TGTGCCAGCAGCTTAGGGGGCAGCGGGGAGTTACAAGAGACCCAGTACTTC
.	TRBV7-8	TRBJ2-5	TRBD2	CASSPIGTRPEETQYF	TGTGCCAGCAGCCCGATCGGGACTAGGCCAGAAGAGACCCAGTACTTC
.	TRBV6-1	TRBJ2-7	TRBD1	CASSEWTGASYEQYF	TGTGCCAGCAGTGAATGGACAGGGGCCTCCTACGAGCAGTACTTC